What follows are 25 T cell receptor beta chains derived from one specimen sequenced in a study of T cells in Graves' hyperthyroidism and ophthalmopathy. TCR beta CDR3 sequences were amplified from RNA transcripts. A set of HTBI primers served as the primers for a first-round RT-PCR of the TCR CDR3. TCRdb re-derived calls from the multiplex PCR reads in MiXCR, one entry per CDR3 protein. The repertoire includes roughly 400,000 distinct CDR3 sequences, roughly 25% of them detected once, and 70% to 75% sits in the top ten. Sequenced sample: blood. The origin of the receptors is a man in his fifties with Graves' hyperthyroidism.

This clonotype was picked up a small number of times. V gene TRBV27 combines with J gene TRBJ2-1, with 9 positions matching TRBD2. Losses at the gene ends were 0 bases for V and 7 bases for J; bases not matched to a gene: 7. Germline CDR1 reads MNHEY; CDR2 reads SMNVEV (reference sequence). This CDR3 has 16 amino acids. DNA of the CDR3: TGTGCCAGCAGTTTATCTGCGGGAGGGCCCGGGAATGAGCAGTTCTTC. As protein: CASSLSAGGPGNEQFF.

This clonotype has a count of ten or more. The chain combines TRBV2 with TRBJ1-1; D is ambiguous. V lost 1 base to trimming and J lost 4 bases, with 4 bases between them. Germline V gene lookup returns CDR1 SNHLY and CDR2 FYNNEI. The CDR3 sequence is 12 residues long. The CDR3 nucleotides read TGTGCCAGCAGTGAAGGAGCCACTGAAGCTTTCTTT. Protein sequence: CASSEGATEAFF.

The gene calls are TRBV18 and TRBJ1-2; TRBD1 might be the D (5 bases). V lost 8 bases to trimming and J lost 5 bases, with 15 bases between them. Germline loops: CDR1 KGHSH, CDR2 LQKENI. The CDR3 contains 13 residues. DNA for the CDR3: TGTGCCAGCCGGGTCGGGGCACCATATGGCTACACCTTC. Its translation is CASRVGAPYGYTF.

Turning to this clonotype: Being one base from a much bigger clone, this may be a read error. The chain links TRBV2 to TRBJ2-7, with D unresolved. The CDR3 length is 15 residues. Germline V lookup: CDR1 SNHLY, CDR2 FYNNEI. The CDR3 DNA is TGTGCCACCAGTGAATTTTATGACGGCTTCTACGAGCAGTACTTC. Its translation: CATSEFYDGFYEQYF.

V is TRBV29-1 and J is TRBJ2-7, with unresolved D. The CDR3 has 12 residues. Trimming took 7 bases from V and 4 from J, leaving 14 bases between them. Germline V gives CDR1 SQVTM, CDR2 ANQGSEA. The CDR3 DNA is TGCAGCGCTGGACCCTATTCTTACGAGCAGTACTTC. It yields the protein CSAGPYSYEQYF.

This clonotype appeared a few times. This chain joins TRBV7-9 and TRBJ2-7; the match to TRBD1 covers 7 bases. Germline-derived CDR1 and CDR2 are SEHNR and FQNEAQ (reference sequence). The CDR3 extends over 14 amino acids. V dropped 4 bases and J dropped 2; count of bases not matched to a gene: 5. Here the CDR3 reads CASSSPGQPYEQYF. The CDR3 DNA follows: TGTGCCAGCAGCTCCCCGGGACAGCCCTACGAGCAGTACTTC.

The chain uses TRBV18 and TRBJ2-2; D is undetermined. With 8 bases removed from V and 8 bases from J, the gap between germline ends came to 9 bases. This CDR3 has 11 residues. Germline CDR1 KGHSH, CDR2 LQKENI. The CDR3 reads CASTSVGELFF. CDR3 nucleotide sequence: TGTGCCAGCACCTCAGTAGGGGAGCTGTTTTTT. Based on the CDR3 plus reference TRBV18 and TRBJ2-2, the full variable domain is NAGVMQNPRHLVRRRGQEARLRCSPMKGHSHVYWYRQLPEEGLKFMVYLQKENIIDESGMPKERFSAEFPKEGPSILRIQQVVRGDSAAYFCASTSVGELFFGEGSRLTVL.

The CDR3 reads CASSPRRGRANTGELFF. The DNA for the CDR3 is TGTGCCAGCAGCCCCCGTCGGGGGAGGGCCAACACCGGGGAGCTGTTTTTT. V is TRBV9 and J is TRBJ2-2; 7 bases align to TRBD2. J gave up 2 bases and V 4 bases, and 11 bases lay outside the gene matches. This CDR3 is 17 amino acids long. Per germline, CDR1 SGDLS and CDR2 YYNGEE. The full variable domain, rest sourced from reference TRBV9 and TRBJ2-2, is DSGVTQTPKHLITATGQRVTLRCSPRSGDLSVYWYQQSLDQGLQFLIQYYNGEERAKGNILERFSAQQFPDLHSELNLSSLELGDSALYFCASSPRRGRANTGELFFGEGSRLTVL.

This chain links TRBV6-2 or TRBV6-3 with TRBJ2-3, with unresolved D. V was cut by 2 bases and J by 2 bases, with 14 bases left in between. This CDR3 is 16 amino acids long. From germline, CDR1 is MNHEY and CDR2 SVGEGT. CDR3 sequence: CASSYDSARITDTQYF. DNA of the CDR3: TGTGCCAGCAGTTACGACTCCGCCCGCATCACAGATACGCAGTATTTT.

V usage is TRBV18 and J usage is TRBJ1-1, with TRBD1 identical over 10 bases. V shed 2 bases, J shed 5 bases, and the junction held 5 bases outside the gene matches. The CDR3 covers 15 residues. Germline values: CDR1 KGHSH, CDR2 LQKENI. In nucleotides, the CDR3 is TGTGCCAGCTCACCATTGGACAGGGGGTTTACTGAAGCTTTCTTT. The encoded protein is CASSPLDRGFTEAFF.

The chain joins TRBV10-3 to TRBJ2-4; perhaps TRBD1 as D (7 bases). The CDR3 sequence is 15 residues long. Trimming removed 10 bases at V and 5 bases at J, with 21 bases between. In germline, CDR1 is ENHRY, CDR2 SYGVKD. CDR3 coding DNA: TGTGCCAGCATGAGGGGGCCCGGGGGCGAAAACATTCAGTACTTC. Protein: CASMRGPGGENIQYF.

The chain recombines TRBV3-1 with TRBJ2-7; D ambiguous. Trimming shortened V by 0 bases and J by 3 bases, and 9 bases separated the two germline ends. CDR1 and CDR2 from the germline V gene are LGHDT and YNNKEL (reference sequence). This CDR3 is 14 amino acids long. Here the CDR3 reads CASSQEGKGYEQYF. The DNA for the CDR3 is TGTGCCAGCAGCCAAGAGGGGAAGGGCTACGAGCAGTACTTC.

Regarding this clonotype: At one end the junction does not follow the germline gene, possibly because of a read error. V and J are TRBV9 and TRBJ1-1; the D gene is possibly TRBD1 (5 bases). CDR3 length: 14 amino acids. Germline assignment: CDR1 SGDLS and CDR2 YYNGEE. CDR3 sequence: CASSVGAPTDEASF. DNA for the CDR3: TGTGCCAGCAGCGTTGGGGCCCCGACAGATGAAGCTTCCTTT.

Ten or more counts support this clonotype. The V call is TRBV6-1, the J call TRBJ2-7; 8 bases map to TRBD2. CDR3 length equals 12 residues. CDR1 is MNHNS, CDR2 SASEGT, per germline. With 6 bases clipped from V and 3 bases from J, the junction kept 1 base outside the gene matches. In DNA, the CDR3 is TGTGCCAGCAGCCGGGAGGGCTACGAGCAGTACTTC. Its protein product is CASSREGYEQYF.

The genes are TRBV10-3 and TRBJ1-2, with a possible D match to TRBD1 (5 bases). Germline V CDR1 and CDR2: ENHRY, SYGVKD. The CDR3 sequence is 14 residues long. The V gene lost 2 bases and the J gene lost 5 bases, with 12 bases spanning the gap. CDR3 amino acids: CAISERDGQYGYTF. The CDR3, as DNA: TGTGCCATCAGTGAGCGGGACGGCCAATATGGCTACACCTTC.

Worth noting for this clonotype: A read error is possible here, since a much larger clone lies one base away. The chain has TRBV6-2 or TRBV6-3 and TRBJ2-1, with D tentatively TRBD1 or TRBD2 (5 bases each). The CDR3 contains 13 residues. Germline V lookup: CDR1 MNHEY, CDR2 SVGEGT. The CDR3 coding sequence is TGTGCCAGCAGATTTGGGACGGTTAATGAGCAGCTCTTC. Encoded protein: CASRFGTVNEQLF.

This clonotype was counted between two and nine times. The chain uses TRBV6-6 and TRBJ1-1, with TRBD1 matching over 7 bases. The CDR3 totals 16 residues. Germline-derived CDR1 and CDR2 are MNHNY and SVGAGI (reference sequence). The V and J ends lost 0 bases and 5 bases, in that order; junction bases with no gene match: 9. The CDR3 here is CASSYSNGRGLTEAFF. The DNA of the CDR3 is TGTGCCAGCAGTTACTCTAATGGCAGGGGGTTGACTGAAGCTTTCTTT.

J is TRBJ1-6 and V is TRBV12-3 or TRBV12-4; no definite D call. The CDR3 runs 17 residues. The V and J ends lost 0 bases and 6 bases respectively, with 15 bases between them. CDR3 protein: CASSLAPHGRGNSPLHF. The CDR3 nucleotides are TGTGCCAGCAGTTTAGCGCCACACGGTCGGGGTAATTCACCCCTCCACTTT.

This clonotype was counted once. V gene TRBV29-1 combines with J gene TRBJ2-1; TRBD2 matches at 12 bases. CDR1 is SQVTM, CDR2 ANQGSEA, per germline. The J segment lost 1 base and the V segment lost 8 bases, leaving 12 bases of the junction unmatched. The CDR3 is made up of 17 amino acids. The CDR3: CSTQPTSGRGSYNEQFF. In DNA, the CDR3 is TGCAGCACCCAGCCGACTAGCGGGAGAGGATCCTACAATGAGCAGTTCTTC.

The V and J genes are TRBV5-1 and TRBJ2-4; 8 bases align to TRBD1. The germline V gene encodes CDR1 SGHRS and CDR2 YFSETQ. J was trimmed by 8 bases and V by 4 bases; bases with no gene match: 8. This CDR3 is 14 amino acids long. CDR3 in amino acids: CASSLEGQGDIQYF. The CDR3 nucleotides are TGCGCCAGCAGCCTGGAAGGACAGGGAGACATTCAGTACTTC.

There are a few counts of this clonotype. The V call is TRBV6-1, the J call TRBJ2-7; TRBD1 aligns across 7 bases. The germline V gene has CDR1 MNHNS and CDR2 SASEGT. This CDR3 spans 13 amino acids. Trimming removed 5 bases from V and 5 bases from J; junction bases left unmatched: 6. The CDR3 loop is CASSWTGDDEQYF. CDR3 sequence (DNA): TGTGCCAGCAGTTGGACAGGCGATGACGAGCAGTACTTC.

The chain recombines TRBV3-1 with TRBJ2-2, with 7 nucleotides matching TRBD2. This CDR3 has 17 residues. V lost 1 base to trimming and J lost 4 bases; unmatched junction nucleotides: 9. Germline values: CDR1 LGHDT, CDR2 YNNKEL (reference sequence). The CDR3 loop reads CASSQAARGTATGELFF. The CDR3 nucleotides read TGTGCCAGCAGCCAAGCGGCGCGGGGGACGGCCACCGGGGAGCTGTTTTTT.

Points on this clonotype: The junction shows a germline mismatch at one end, possibly a read error. V is TRBV27 and J is TRBJ1-6; 9 bases agree with TRBD1. Germline V gene lookup returns CDR1 MNHEY and CDR2 SMNVEV (reference sequence). The CDR3 extends over 15 amino acids. CDR3 protein: CASNLGTGGSSPLHF. For the CDR3, the DNA is TGTGCCAGCAATTTAGGAACAGGGGGCAGTTCACCCCTCCACTTT.

The rearrangement joins TRBV4-1 to TRBJ1-4; D unresolved. Germline values: CDR1 MGHRA, CDR2 YSYEKL. Trimming removed 3 bases at V and 5 bases at J, with 22 bases between. This CDR3 is built from 18 residues. The CDR3 coding sequence is TGCGCCAGCAGCCAGCTTTGGGTCTCAACATCGGGCAATGAAAAACTGTTTTTT. This translates into CASSQLWVSTSGNEKLFF.

The chain has TRBV7-2 and TRBJ2-1; the match to TRBD2 covers 11 bases. The germline CDR1 and CDR2 sequences are SGHTA and FQGNSA. The CDR3 extends over 16 amino acids. The ends lost 5 bases at V and 5 bases at J; junction bases unmatched: 8. CDR3 nucleotide sequence: TGTGCCAGCAGCGCCCAGGCTAGCGGGAGGAACAATGAGCAGTTCTTC. It specifies CASSAQASGRNNEQFF.